This T cell receptor (beta chain) was recorded in a study of molecular identifiers for immune sequencing clone quantification. Overall study findings and caveats: Reports indicate spiked Jurkat TCR RNA from one cell could be found among 950,000 to 1,000,000 naive cells.

This clonotype was recorded many times. Its antigen remains unidentified. The CDR3 has 20 amino acids. The germline CDR1 and CDR2 sequences are MNHEY and SMNVEV (reference sequence). The V end was cut by 0 bases, the J end by 0 bases, with 23 bases between. Previously described methods and listed TCR primers produced bulk TCR libraries. Each CDR3 protein is one row after TCRdb ran MiXCR on the PCR reads. This table holds 85,000 to 95,000 distinct CDR3 sequences, around 19% found once. The genes are TRBV27 and TRBJ1-2; no clear D gene. Sequencing was carried out using naive CD8+ T cells from blood, with Jurkat cell RNA spiked in. As to subset: FACS-sorted CD8+CD4-CCR7+CD45RA+ naive T cells. The TCR sequence derives from a human donor in good health. Some libraries in this study had Jurkat cell RNA spiked in. CDR3 bases: TGTGCCAGCAGTTTATCGCCCCTTGGGGAGCTACACTTAGCTAACTATGGCTACACCTTC. Translated: CASSLSPLGELHLANYGYTF.